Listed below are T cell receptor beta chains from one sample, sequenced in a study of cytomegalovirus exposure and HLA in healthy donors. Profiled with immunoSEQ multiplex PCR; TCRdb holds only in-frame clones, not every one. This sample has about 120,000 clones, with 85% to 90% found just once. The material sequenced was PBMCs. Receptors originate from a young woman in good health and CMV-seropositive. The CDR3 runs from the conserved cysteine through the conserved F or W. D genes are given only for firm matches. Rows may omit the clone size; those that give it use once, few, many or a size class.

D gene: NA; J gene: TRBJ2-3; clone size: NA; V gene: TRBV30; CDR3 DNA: TGTGCCTGGGGACTTAGTACAGATACGCAGTATTTT; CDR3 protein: CAWGLSTDTQYF
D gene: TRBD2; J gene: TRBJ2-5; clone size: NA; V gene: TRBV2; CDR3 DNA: TGTGCCAGCAGTGGAGGTAGCGGGAGAGAGACCCAGTACTTC; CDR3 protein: CASSGGSGRETQYF
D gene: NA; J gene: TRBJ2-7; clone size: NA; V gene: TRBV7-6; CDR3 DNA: TGTGCCAGCAGCCTAGGTCGGGGTCTCTCCTACGAGCAGTACTTC; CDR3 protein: CASSLGRGLSYEQYF
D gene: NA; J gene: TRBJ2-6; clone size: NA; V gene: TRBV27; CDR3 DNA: TGTGCCAGCAGCCTCTCTGGGGCCAACGTCCTGACTTTC; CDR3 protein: CASSLSGANVLTF
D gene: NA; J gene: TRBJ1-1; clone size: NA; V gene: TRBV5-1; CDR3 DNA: TGCGCCAGCAGCTTGGTGGGAGGGAGTAACACTGAAGCTTTCTTT; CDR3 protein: CASSLVGGSNTEAFF
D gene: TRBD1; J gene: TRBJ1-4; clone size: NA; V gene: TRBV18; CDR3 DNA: TGTGCCAGCTCATCAAACCGGGACAGAGGTGAAAAACTGTTTTTT; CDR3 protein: CASSSNRDRGEKLFF
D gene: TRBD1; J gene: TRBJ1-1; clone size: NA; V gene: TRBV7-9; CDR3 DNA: TGTGCCAGCAGGGACAGGGGCGAGGCTTTCTTT; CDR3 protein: CASRDRGEAFF
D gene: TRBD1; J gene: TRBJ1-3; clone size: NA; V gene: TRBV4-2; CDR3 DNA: TGTGCCAGCAGCCACGACAGGGCTGGAAACACCATATATTTT; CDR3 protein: CASSHDRAGNTIYF
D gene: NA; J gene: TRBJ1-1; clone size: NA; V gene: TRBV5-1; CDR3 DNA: TGCGCCAGCAGCCTGAGCCTAAGAAGTTTGAACACTGAAGCTTTCTTT; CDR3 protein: CASSLSLRSLNTEAFF
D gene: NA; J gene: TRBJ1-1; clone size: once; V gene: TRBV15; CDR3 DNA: TGTGCCACCAGCAGAGGAGCGGTGAACACTGAAGCTTTCTTT; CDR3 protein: CATSRGAVNTEAFF
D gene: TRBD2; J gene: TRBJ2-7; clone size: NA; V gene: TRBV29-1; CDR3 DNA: TGCAGCGCGGTAGGGACTAGCGGGACGGCCGAGCAGTACTTC; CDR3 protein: CSAVGTSGTAEQYF
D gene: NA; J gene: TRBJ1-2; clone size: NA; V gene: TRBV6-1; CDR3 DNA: TGTGCCAGCAGTACAAGGACAGTGGCCGGGTATGGCTACACCTTC; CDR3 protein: CASSTRTVAGYGYTF
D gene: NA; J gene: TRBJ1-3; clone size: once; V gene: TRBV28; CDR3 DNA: TGTGCCAGCAGTTTATGGCCGGGGAACACCATATATTTT; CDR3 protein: CASSLWPGNTIYF
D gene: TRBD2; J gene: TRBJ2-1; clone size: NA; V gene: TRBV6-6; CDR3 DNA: TGTGCCAGCAGTTACCAGGCTAGCGGGGACCGAGAGCAGTTCTTC; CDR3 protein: CASSYQASGDREQFF
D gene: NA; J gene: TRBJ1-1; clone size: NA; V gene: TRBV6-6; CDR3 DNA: TGTGCCAGCAGTCCGTATCCGGGTCCAGGGGAGGGTTTATCTTTCTTT; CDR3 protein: CASSPYPGPGEGLSFF
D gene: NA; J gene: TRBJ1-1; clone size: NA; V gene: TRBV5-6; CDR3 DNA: TGTGCCAGCAGCTTGGCCGACGGGAAGGAAGCTTTCTTT; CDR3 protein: CASSLADGKEAFF
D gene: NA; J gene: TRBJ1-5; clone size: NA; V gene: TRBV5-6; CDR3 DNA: TGTGCCAGCAGCCGACGTATGAGAGGGTCAGGGCCCCAGCATTTT; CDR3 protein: CASSRRMRGSGPQHF
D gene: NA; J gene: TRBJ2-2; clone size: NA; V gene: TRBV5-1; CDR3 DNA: TGCGCCAGCAGGGACTCTTTGAACACCGGGGAGCTGTTTTTT; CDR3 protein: CASRDSLNTGELFF
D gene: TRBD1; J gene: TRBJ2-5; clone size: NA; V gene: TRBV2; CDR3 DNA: TGTGCCAGCAGCCCGGACAGGGTAGTCGAGACCCAGTACTTC; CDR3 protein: CASSPDRVVETQYF
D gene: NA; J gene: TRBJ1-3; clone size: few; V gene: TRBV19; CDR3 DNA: TGTGCCAGTAGTATTCTCCACGCAGGGTCCGGAAACACCATATATTTT; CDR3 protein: CASSILHAGSGNTIYF
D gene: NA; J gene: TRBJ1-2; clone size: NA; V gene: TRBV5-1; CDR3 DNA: TGCGCCAGCAGCAGCGACTATGGCTACACCTTC; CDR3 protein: CASSSDYGYTF
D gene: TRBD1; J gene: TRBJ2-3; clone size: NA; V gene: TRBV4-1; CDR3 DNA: TGCGCCAGCAGCCAACCCGGGACAGGGTTGGGAGATACGCAGTATTTT; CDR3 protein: CASSQPGTGLGDTQYF
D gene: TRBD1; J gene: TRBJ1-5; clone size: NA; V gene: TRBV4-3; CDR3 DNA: TGCGCCAGCAGCCAAAATAGGGGGCTTGCACCCCAGCATTTT; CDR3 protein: CASSQNRGLAPQHF
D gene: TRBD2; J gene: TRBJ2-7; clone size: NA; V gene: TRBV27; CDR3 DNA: TGTGCCAGCAGCGTGGGACTAGCGGGAATATACGAGCAGTACTTC; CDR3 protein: CASSVGLAGIYEQYF